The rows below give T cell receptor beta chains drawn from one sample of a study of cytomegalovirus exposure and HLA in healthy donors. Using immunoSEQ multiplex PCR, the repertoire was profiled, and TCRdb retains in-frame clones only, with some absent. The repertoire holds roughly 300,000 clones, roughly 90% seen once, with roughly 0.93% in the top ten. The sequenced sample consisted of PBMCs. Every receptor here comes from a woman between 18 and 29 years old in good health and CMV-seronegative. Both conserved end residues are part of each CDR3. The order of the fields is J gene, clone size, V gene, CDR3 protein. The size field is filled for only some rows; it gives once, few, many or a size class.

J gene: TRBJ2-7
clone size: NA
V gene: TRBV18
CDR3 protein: CASSPPMQPNGTGTGGSSSYEQYF

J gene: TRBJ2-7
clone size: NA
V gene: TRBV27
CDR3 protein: CASSPNGIYEQYF

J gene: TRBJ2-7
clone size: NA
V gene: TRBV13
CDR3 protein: CASSTSHRRAVSEQYF

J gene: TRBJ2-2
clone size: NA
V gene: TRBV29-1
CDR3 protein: CSVDRAGGDTGELFF

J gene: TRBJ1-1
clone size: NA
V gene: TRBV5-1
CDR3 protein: CASSLETGNTEAFF

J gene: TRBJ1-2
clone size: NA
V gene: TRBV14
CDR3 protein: CASSQDIRVMGDYTF

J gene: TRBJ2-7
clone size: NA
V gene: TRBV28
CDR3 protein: CASSLTNNIGEQYF

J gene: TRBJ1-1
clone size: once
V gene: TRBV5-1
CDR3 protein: CASSIQGADTEAFF

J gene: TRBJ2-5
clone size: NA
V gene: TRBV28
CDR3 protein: CASRTGKQETQYF

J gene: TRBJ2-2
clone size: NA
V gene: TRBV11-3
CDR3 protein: CASSLGSNTGELFF

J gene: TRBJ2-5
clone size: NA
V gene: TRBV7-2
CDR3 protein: CASSPTVQETQYF

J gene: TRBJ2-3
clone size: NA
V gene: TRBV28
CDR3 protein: CASSPPLLAGGPTDTQYF

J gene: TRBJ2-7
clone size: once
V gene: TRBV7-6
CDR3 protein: CASTPEGDEQYF

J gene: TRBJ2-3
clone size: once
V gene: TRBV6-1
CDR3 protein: CASSEVGGRTDTQYF

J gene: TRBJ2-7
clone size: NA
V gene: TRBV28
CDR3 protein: CASSLRTGGRYEQYF

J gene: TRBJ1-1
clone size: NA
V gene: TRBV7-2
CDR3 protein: CASSLETYGTGLGDTEAFF

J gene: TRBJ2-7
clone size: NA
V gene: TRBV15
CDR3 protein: CATSAGAGVYEQYF

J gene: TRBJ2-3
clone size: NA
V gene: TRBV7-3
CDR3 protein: CATPTGTDTQYF

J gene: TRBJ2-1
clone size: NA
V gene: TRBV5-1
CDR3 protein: CASSSTASSYNEQFF

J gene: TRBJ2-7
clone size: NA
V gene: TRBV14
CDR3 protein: CASSGTFYEQYF

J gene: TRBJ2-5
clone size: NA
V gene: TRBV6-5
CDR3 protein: CASSYSEIARGETQYF

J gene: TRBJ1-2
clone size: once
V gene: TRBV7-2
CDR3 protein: CASSLANLYGYTF

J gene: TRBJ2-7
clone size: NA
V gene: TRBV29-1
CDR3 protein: CSVGKGFGAYEQYF

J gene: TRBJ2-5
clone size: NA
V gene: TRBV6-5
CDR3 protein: CASSYSVSGTQYF

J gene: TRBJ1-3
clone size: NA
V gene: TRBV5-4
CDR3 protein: CASSSQSANTIYF

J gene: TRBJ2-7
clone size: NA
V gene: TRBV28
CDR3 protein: CASSLSHYEQYF

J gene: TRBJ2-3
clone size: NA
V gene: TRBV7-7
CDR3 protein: CASSMGQNTDTQYF

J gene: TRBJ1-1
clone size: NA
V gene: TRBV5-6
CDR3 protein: CASSSSTGNTEAFF

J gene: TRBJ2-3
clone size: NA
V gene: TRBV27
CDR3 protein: CASSRPGWNTQYF

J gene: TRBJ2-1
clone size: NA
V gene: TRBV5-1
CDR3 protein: CASSVRGEAYNEQFF

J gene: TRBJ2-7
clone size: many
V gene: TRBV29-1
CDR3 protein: CSVELSASGRHYEQYF

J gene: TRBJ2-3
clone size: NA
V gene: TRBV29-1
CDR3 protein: CSVEDLQGYSTDTQYF

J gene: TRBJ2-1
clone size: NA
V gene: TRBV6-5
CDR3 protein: CASSPGQAPDNEQFF

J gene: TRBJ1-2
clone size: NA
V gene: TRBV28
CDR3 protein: CASSILAGNYGYTF

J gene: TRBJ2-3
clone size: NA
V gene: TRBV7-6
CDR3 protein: CASSLGTGKDTQYF

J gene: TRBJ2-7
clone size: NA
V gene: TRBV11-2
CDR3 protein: CASSPRNSFSYEQYF

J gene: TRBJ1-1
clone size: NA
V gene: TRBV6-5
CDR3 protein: CASSYATDTEAFF

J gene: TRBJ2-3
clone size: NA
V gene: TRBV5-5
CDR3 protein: CASSADSGTDTQYF

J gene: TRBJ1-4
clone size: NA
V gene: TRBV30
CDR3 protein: CAWGTGTGPPTNEKLFF

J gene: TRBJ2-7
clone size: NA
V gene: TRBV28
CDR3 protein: CASTSTGGSEQYF

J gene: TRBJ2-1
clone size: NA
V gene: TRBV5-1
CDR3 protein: CASSFQTSGRYNEQFF